The rows below give T cell receptor beta chains drawn from one sample of a study of CD8 T cells in Susac syndrome. Each CDR3 protein is one row after TCRdb ran MiXCR on the immunoSEQ multiplex PCR reads. The profile shows approximately 120,000 distinct CDR3 sequences, 92% of them singletons. The sequenced sample consisted of CD4+ T cells from PBMCs. The receptors originated from a human donor in good health. Each CDR3 is given with its conserved first and last residue. D genes are given only for firm matches. Size values are once, few and many counts, or a class for expanded clones, and some rows have none.

j_call cdr3_length d_call clone_size v_call cdr3_aa cdr3_nt
TRBJ1-2 13 NA NA TRBV5-1 CASSSEPYYGYTF TGCGCCAGCAGCTCCGAGCCTTACTATGGCTACACCTTC
TRBJ2-7 17 NA NA TRBV14 CASSQETQWNQPTEQYF TGTGCCAGCAGCCAAGAAACACAGTGGAACCAGCCGACAGAGCAGTACTTC
TRBJ1-1 14 TRBD1 NA TRBV2 CASSEDRGRTEAFF TGTGCCAGCAGTGAAGACAGGGGTAGAACTGAAGCTTTCTTT
TRBJ2-1 16 NA NA TRBV7-2 CASSSIGTPTYLVQFF TGTGCCAGCAGCTCGATCGGGACACCTACTTACCTAGTGCAGTTCTTC
TRBJ2-7 16 NA NA TRBV14 CASSQGGGLGSYEQYF TGTGCCAGCAGCCAAGGAGGGGGATTAGGTTCCTACGAGCAGTACTTC
TRBJ2-1 16 TRBD2 NA TRBV7-9 CASRPNSSGSYNEQFF TGTGCCAGCAGACCAAATTCTAGCGGGAGTTACAATGAGCAGTTCTTC
TRBJ2-4 14 NA NA TRBV5-1 CASSYDGTGNIQYF TGCGCCAGCAGCTACGACGGGACTGGGAACATTCAGTACTTC
TRBJ1-5 15 NA NA TRBV4-3 CASSQALGGNQPQHF TGCGCCAGCAGCCAAGCCTTGGGAGGCAATCAGCCCCAGCATTTT
TRBJ1-5 15 TRBD1 NA TRBV19 CASSIAFTGVQPQHF TGTGCCAGTAGTATAGCCTTCACAGGGGTTCAGCCCCAGCATTTT
TRBJ1-3 13 NA NA TRBV11-2 CASSSSPGNTIYF TGTGCCAGCAGCTCCAGTCCCGGAAACACCATATATTTT
TRBJ2-7 15 TRBD2 NA TRBV12-3/TRBV12-4 CASSDSGGTSIEQYF TGTGCCAGCAGCGACAGCGGGGGGACTTCAATCGAGCAGTACTTC
TRBJ1-2 15 TRBD1 NA TRBV3-1 CASSPGTGISYGYTF TGTGCCAGCAGCCCTGGGACAGGGATTAGCTATGGCTACACTTTC
TRBJ2-7 14 TRBD1 few TRBV7-2 CASSSPGQGHEQYF TGTGCCAGCAGCTCGCCGGGACAGGGCCACGAGCAGTACTTC
TRBJ2-3 16 TRBD2 NA TRBV7-2 CASSFRAGGHADTQYF TGTGCCAGCAGCTTTCGAGCGGGGGGGCACGCAGATACGCAGTATTTT
TRBJ1-2 13 NA NA TRBV7-6 CASSLLGPDGYTF TGTGCCAGCAGCTTACTCGGGCCAGATGGCTACACCTTC
TRBJ1-2 14 NA NA TRBV12-3/TRBV12-4 CASSFSGDQRGYTF TGTGCCAGCAGTTTTTCGGGGGATCAACGGGGCTACACCTTC
TRBJ2-4 17 NA NA TRBV7-2 CASSLSAGPGSKNIQYF TGTGCCAGCAGCTTATCTGCCGGGCCTGGAAGCAAAAACATTCAGTACTTC
TRBJ1-2 15 TRBD1 NA TRBV7-2 CASSSPGQGSWGYTF TGTGCCAGCAGCTCTCCGGGACAGGGATCTTGGGGCTACACCTTC
TRBJ1-3 11 NA NA TRBV20-1 CSARGGDTIYF TGCAGTGCTAGAGGCGGAGACACCATATATTTT
TRBJ1-1 15 NA NA TRBV5-1 CASSISTMVNTEAFF TGCGCCAGCAGCATATCGACGATGGTGAACACTGAAGCTTTCTTT
TRBJ2-1 15 TRBD2 NA TRBV7-2 CASSPGLGPNNEQFF TGTGCCAGCAGCCCAGGACTAGGACCGAACAATGAGCAGTTCTTC
TRBJ2-3 15 NA once TRBV7-9 CASSPLFRETDTQYF TGTGCCAGCAGCCCACTATTCAGGGAAACAGATACGCAGTATTTT
TRBJ2-7 11 NA NA TRBV4-1 CASSSTGEQYF TGCGCCAGCTCTAGCACGGGGGAGCAGTACTTC
TRBJ2-6 10 NA NA TRBV20-1 CSARANVLTF TGCAGTGCCCGGGCCAACGTCCTGACTTTC
TRBJ1-1 13 TRBD1 NA TRBV14 CASSLDRATEAFF TGTGCCAGCAGCCTCGACAGGGCCACTGAAGCTTTCTTT
TRBJ1-2 16 NA NA TRBV29-1 CSVEVGVRGASYGYTF TGCAGCGTTGAAGTCGGGGTAAGGGGCGCCTCATATGGCTACACCTTC
TRBJ1-4 15 NA NA TRBV5-6 CASSLNTGTGEKLFF TGTGCCAGCAGCTTGAATACCGGGACTGGGGAAAAACTGTTTTTT
TRBJ2-7 12 NA NA TRBV12-3/TRBV12-4 CASSFNSYEQYF TGTGCCAGCAGTTTCAACTCTTACGAGCAGTACTTC
TRBJ2-7 15 TRBD2 NA TRBV29-1 CSGGGTSGREYEQYF TGCAGCGGAGGCGGGACTAGCGGGCGTGAATACGAGCAGTACTTC
TRBJ2-4 15 NA NA TRBV13 CASSGPGWGQNIQYF TGTGCCAGCAGCGGACCTGGTTGGGGGCAAAACATTCAGTACTTC
TRBJ2-1 11 NA NA TRBV7-9 CASSSTDEQFF TGTGCCAGCAGCTCAACGGATGAGCAGTTCTTC
TRBJ2-1 11 NA NA TRBV7-2 CASSSHNEQFF TGTGCCAGCAGCTCCCACAATGAGCAGTTCTTC
TRBJ2-1 19 NA NA TRBV4-3 CASSQDSVGDYAAGNEQFF TGCGCCAGCAGCCAAGACAGTGTCGGCGACTACGCGGCCGGGAATGAGCAGTTCTTC
TRBJ1-4 15 NA once TRBV7-6 CASRTPGVVREKLFF TGTGCCAGCAGAACACCCGGGGTGGTAAGGGAAAAACTGTTTTTT
TRBJ2-5 13 NA NA TRBV12-3/TRBV12-4 CASGLHTQETQYF TGTGCCAGTGGTCTACATACCCAAGAGACCCAGTACTTC
TRBJ2-1 14 TRBD2 NA TRBV20-1 CSAGSGGVYNEQFF TGCAGTGCGGGGAGCGGGGGAGTCTACAATGAGCAGTTCTTC
TRBJ2-5 14 TRBD1 NA TRBV27 CASRQTGKQETQYF TGTGCCAGCCGACAGACAGGGAAACAAGAGACCCAGTACTTC
TRBJ2-3 15 NA once TRBV5-4 CASSLGATAGDTQYF TGTGCCAGCAGCTTGGGAGCGACCGCAGGAGATACGCAGTATTTT
TRBJ1-2 15 NA once TRBV29-1 CSVDDFYGGGYGYTF TGCAGCGTTGATGATTTTTATGGGGGCGGCTATGGCTACACCTTC
TRBJ2-1 13 NA NA TRBV15 CASLRVGLDEQFF TGTGCCAGCTTGCGGGTTGGGCTCGATGAGCAGTTCTTC
TRBJ1-4 14 TRBD1 NA TRBV7-2 CASTQGAANEKLFF TGTGCCAGCACGCAGGGGGCGGCTAATGAAAAACTGTTTTTT
TRBJ1-4 15 NA NA TRBV7-9 CASSGAQPFGEKLFF TGTGCCAGCAGCGGGGCGCAACCCTTTGGAGAAAAACTGTTTTTT